This entry concerns a single TCR beta chain. Its specificity is not known. Germline CDR1 is SNHLY and CDR2 is FYNNEI. The CDR3 sequence is 15 residues long. Trimming at V came to 5 bases and at J to 4 bases, leaving 4 bases not matched to a gene. The record originates from a study of radiotherapy plus CTLA-4 blockade in lung cancer. Findings and limits, study-wide: Researchers report tumor-derived TCR clones expanding in blood after radiotherapy plus ipilimumab.

The data were produced by immunoSEQ multiplex PCR, yet TCRdb's version contains in-frame clones alone and is incomplete. The data show about 120,000 clones, 80% to 90% seen once. Alongside CTLA-4 blockade with ipilimumab, patients with chemo-refractory metastatic non-small-cell lung cancer received focal radiation. Material: peripheral blood, obtained from a patient treated with radiotherapy plus ipilimumab. The V call is TRBV2, the J call TRBJ2-1; TRBD1 matches 11 bases. The TCR originated in a human donor with non-small cell lung cancer that progressed on radiotherapy plus ipilimumab. Here the CDR3 reads CASSLGQGAYNEQFF. In DNA form, the CDR3 reads TGTGCCAGCAGTCTCGGACAGGGGGCGTACAATGAGCAGTTCTTC. The variable domain in full, with the rest retrieved from reference TRBV2 and TRBJ2-1, is EPEVTQTPSHQVTQMGQEVILRCVPISNHLYFYWYRQILGQKVEFLVSFYNNEISEKSEIFDDQFSVERPDGSNFTLKIRSTKLEDSAMYFCASSLGQGAYNEQFFGPGTRLTVL.